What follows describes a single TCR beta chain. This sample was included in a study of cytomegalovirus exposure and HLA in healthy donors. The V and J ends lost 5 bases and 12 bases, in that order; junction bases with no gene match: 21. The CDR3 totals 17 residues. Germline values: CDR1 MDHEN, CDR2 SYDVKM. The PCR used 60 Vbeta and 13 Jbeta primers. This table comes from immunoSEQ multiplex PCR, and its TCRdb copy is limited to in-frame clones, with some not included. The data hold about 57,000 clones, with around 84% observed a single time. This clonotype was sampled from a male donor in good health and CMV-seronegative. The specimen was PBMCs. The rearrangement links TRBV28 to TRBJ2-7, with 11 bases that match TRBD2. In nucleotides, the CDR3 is TGTGCCAGCAGTGACCACCTCGGGACTAGCGGACAATTTGGCGCGTACTTC. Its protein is CASSDHLGTSGQFGAYF.